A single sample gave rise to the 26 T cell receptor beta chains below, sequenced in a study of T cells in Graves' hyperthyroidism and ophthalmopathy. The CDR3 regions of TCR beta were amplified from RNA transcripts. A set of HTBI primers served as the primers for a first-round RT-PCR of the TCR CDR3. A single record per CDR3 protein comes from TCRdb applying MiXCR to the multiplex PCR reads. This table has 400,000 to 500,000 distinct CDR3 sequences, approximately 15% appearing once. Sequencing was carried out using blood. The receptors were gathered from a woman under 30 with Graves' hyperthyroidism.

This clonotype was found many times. The DNA for the CDR3 is TGTGCCAGCAGCTGGGCTCAGGACTCTGGAAACACCATATATTTT. Its translation: CASSWAQDSGNTIYF. The chain links TRBV7-2 to TRBJ1-3; D not resolved. Germline V gene data show CDR1 as SGHTA and CDR2 as FQGNSA. Trimming took 4 bases from V and 0 from J, leaving 10 bases between them. CDR3 length equals 15 residues.

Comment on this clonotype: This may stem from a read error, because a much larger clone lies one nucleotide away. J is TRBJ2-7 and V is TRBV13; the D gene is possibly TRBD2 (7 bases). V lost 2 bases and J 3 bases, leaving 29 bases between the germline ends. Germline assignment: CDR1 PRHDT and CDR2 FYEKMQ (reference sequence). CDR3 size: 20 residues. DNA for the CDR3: TGTGCCAGCAGCTTACGGCCTAAATCGGGGGCTAGCGGAGTTCGCTACGAGCAGTACTTC. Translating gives CASSLRPKSGASGVRYEQYF.

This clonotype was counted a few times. The DNA for the CDR3 is TGTGCCACCAGCGGTTCCGGGACTAGCGGGAGGGTCTACAATGAGCAGTTCTTC. Its translation: CATSGSGTSGRVYNEQFF. V gene TRBV15 combines with J gene TRBJ2-1, with 16 nucleotides matching TRBD2. Looked up from germline, CDR1 is LNHNV and CDR2 is YYDKDF (reference sequence). The ends lost 5 bases at V and 3 bases at J; junction bases unmatched: 7. The CDR3 totals 18 residues.

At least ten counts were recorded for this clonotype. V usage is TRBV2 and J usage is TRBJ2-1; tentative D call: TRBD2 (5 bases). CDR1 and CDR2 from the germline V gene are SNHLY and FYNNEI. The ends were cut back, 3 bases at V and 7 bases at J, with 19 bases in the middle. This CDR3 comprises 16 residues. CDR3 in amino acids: CASSDPGVASTNEQFF. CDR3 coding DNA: TGTGCCAGCAGTGATCCCGGGGTTGCGTCTACAAATGAGCAGTTCTTC.

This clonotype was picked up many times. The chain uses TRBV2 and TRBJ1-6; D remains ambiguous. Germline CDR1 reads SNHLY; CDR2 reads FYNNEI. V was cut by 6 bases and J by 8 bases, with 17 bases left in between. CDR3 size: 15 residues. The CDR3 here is CASRVLAGVDSPLHF. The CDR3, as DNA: TGTGCCAGCAGAGTCCTCGCGGGAGTGGATTCACCCCTCCACTTT.

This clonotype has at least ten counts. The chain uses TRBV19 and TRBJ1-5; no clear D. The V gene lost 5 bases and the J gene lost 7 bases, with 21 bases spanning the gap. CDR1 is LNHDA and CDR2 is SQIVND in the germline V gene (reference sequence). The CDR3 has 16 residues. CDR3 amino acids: CASSPRALISGQPQHF. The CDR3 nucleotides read TGTGCCAGTAGTCCAAGGGCCTTAATCAGCGGACAGCCCCAGCATTTT.

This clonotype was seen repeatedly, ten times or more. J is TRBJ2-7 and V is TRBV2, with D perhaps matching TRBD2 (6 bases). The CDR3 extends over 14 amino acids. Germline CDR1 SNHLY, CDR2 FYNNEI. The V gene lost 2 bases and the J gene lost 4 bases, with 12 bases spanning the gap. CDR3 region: CASSELVAGYEQYF. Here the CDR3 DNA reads TGTGCCAGCAGTGAATTGGTCGCGGGGTACGAGCAGTACTTC.

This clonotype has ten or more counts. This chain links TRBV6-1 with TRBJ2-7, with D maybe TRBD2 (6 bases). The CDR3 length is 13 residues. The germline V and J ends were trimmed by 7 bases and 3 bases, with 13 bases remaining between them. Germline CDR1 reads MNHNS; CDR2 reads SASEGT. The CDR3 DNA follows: TGTGCCAGCATGCGGGGCGCGGGCTACGAGCAGTACGTC. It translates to CASMRGAGYEQYV.

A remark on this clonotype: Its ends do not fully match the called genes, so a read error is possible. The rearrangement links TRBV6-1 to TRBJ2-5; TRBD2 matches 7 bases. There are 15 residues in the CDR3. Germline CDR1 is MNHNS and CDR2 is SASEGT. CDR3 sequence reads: CASSQAGRGQETQYF. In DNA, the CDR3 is TGTGCCAGCAGTCAAGCGGGAAGGGGCCAAGAGACCCAGTACTTC.

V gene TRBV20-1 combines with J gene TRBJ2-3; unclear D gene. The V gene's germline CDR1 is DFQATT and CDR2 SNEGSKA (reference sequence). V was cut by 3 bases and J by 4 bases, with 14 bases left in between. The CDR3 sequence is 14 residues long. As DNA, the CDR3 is TGCAGTGCTAGGCTCTTAGCTCCTCCAGATACGCAGTATTTT. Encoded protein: CSARLLAPPDTQYF.

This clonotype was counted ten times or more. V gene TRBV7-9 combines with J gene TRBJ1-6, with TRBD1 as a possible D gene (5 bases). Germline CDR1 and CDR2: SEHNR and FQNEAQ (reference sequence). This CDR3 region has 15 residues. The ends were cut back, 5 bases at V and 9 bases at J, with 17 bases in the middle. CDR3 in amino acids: CASSPASWDASPLHF. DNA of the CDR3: TGTGCCAGCAGCCCCGCCAGCTGGGACGCTTCACCCCTCCACTTT.

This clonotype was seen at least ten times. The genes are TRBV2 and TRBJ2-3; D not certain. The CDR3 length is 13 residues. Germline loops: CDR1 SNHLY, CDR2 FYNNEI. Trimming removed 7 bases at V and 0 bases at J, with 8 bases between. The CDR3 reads CASNRPSTDTQYF. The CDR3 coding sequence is TGTGCCAGCAATCGCCCTAGCACAGATACGCAGTATTTT. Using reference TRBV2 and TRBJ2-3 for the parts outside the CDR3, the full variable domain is EPEVTQTPSHQVTQMGQEVILRCVPISNHLYFYWYRQILGQKVEFLVSFYNNEISEKSEIFDDQFSVERPDGSNFTLKIRSTKLEDSAMYFCASNRPSTDTQYFGPGTRLTVL.

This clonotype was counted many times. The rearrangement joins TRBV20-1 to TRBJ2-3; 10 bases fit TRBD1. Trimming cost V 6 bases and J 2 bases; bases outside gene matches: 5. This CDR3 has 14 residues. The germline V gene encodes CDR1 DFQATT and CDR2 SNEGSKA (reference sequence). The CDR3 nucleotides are TGCAGTGCAAACGGACAGGGGGACACAGATACGCAGTATTTT. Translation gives CSANGQGDTDTQYF.

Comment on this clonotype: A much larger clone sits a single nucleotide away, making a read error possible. CDR3 bases: TGTGCCAGCAGCTTAACACGAGCACAGAACACTGAAGCTTTCTTT. It encodes CASSLTRAQNTEAFF. The genes are TRBV7-3 and TRBJ1-1; D unresolved. V was clipped by 0 bases and J by 1 base, with 9 bases between them. Germline CDR1 reads SGHTA; CDR2 reads FQGTGA. The CDR3 is made up of 15 amino acids.

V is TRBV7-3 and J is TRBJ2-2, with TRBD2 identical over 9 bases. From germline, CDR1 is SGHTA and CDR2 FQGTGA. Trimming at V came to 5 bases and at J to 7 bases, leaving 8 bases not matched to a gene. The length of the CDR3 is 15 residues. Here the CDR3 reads CASSNLAGTNGELFF. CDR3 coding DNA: TGTGCCAGCAGCAACCTAGCGGGGACGAACGGGGAGCTGTTTTTT.

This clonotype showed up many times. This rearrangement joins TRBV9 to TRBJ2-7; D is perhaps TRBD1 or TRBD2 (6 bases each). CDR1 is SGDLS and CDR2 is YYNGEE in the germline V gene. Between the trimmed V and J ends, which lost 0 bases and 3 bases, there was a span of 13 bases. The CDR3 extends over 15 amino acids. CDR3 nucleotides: TGTGCCAGCAGCGTAGCTCGGGGGCAATTCTACGAGCAGTACGTC. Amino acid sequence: CASSVARGQFYEQYV.

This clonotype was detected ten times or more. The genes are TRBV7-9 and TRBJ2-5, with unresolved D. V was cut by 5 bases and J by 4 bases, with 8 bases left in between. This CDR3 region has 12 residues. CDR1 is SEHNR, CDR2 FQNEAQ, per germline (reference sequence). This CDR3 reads CASSPTAETQYF. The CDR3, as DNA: TGTGCCAGCAGCCCAACCGCAGAGACCCAGTACTTC.

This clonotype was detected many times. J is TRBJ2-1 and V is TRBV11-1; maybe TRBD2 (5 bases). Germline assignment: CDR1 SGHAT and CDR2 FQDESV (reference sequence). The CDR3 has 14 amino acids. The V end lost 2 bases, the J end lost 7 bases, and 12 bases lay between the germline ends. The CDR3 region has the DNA TGTGCCAGCAGCTTATTTCCGGGATATAATGAGCAGTTCTTC. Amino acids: CASSLFPGYNEQFF.

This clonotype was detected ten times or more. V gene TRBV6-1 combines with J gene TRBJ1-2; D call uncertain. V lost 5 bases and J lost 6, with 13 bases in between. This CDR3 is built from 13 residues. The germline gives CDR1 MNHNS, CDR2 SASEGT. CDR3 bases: TGTGCCAGCAGTAGTACAGTAACTAATGGCTACACCTTC. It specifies CASSSTVTNGYTF.

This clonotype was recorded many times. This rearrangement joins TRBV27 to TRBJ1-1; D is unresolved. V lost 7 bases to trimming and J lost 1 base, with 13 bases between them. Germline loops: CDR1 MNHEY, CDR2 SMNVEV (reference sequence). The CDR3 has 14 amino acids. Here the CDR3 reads CASKQGKTNTEAFF. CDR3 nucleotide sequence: TGTGCCAGCAAACAAGGGAAGACGAACACTGAAGCTTTCTTT.

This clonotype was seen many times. The CDR3 is CSARASGRANTGELFF. The DNA for the CDR3 is TGCAGTGCTAGAGCTAGCGGGAGAGCGAACACCGGGGAGCTGTTTTTT. This sequence joins TRBV20-1 and TRBJ2-2; TRBD2 matches at 10 bases. Germline CDR1 reads DFQATT; CDR2 reads SNEGSKA (reference sequence). V dropped 1 base and J dropped 0; count of bases not matched to a gene: 2. CDR3 length equals 16 residues.

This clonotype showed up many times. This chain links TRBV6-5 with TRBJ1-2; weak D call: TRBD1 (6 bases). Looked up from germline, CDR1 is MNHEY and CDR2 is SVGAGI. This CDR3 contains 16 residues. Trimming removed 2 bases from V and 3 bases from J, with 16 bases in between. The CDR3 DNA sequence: TGTGCCAGCAGTTACGGGACCCGACAGGTAGACTATGGCTACACCTTC. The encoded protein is CASSYGTRQVDYGYTF.

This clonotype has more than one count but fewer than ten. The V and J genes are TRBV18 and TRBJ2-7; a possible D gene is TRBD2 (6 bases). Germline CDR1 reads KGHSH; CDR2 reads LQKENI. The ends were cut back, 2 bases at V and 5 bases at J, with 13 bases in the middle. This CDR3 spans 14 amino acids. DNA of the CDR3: TGTGCCAGCTCACCAGGGAGGTCCCGGGACGAGCAGTACTTC. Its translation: CASSPGRSRDEQYF.

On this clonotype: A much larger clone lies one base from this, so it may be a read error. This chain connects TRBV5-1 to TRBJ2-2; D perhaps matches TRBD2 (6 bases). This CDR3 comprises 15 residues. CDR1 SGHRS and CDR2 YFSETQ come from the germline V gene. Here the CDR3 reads CTSSVGGTNTGELFF. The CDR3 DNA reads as TGCACCAGCAGCGTAGGAGGGACCAACACCGGGGAGCTGTTTTTT.

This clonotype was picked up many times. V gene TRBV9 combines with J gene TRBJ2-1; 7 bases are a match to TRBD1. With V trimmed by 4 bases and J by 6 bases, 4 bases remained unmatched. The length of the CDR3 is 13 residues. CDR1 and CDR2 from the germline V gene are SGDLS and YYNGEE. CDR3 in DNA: TGTGCCAGCAGCTCTCGACAGGGCAATGAGCAGTTCTTC. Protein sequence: CASSSRQGNEQFF.

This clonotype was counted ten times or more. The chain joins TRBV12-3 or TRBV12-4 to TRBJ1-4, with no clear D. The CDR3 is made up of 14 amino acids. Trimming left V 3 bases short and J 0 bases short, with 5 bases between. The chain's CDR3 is CASSLLATNEKLFF. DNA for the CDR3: TGTGCCAGCAGTTTGCTTGCAACTAATGAAAAACTGTTTTTT.